This passage covers 20 T cell receptor beta chains from one sample sequenced in a study of T cell responses to AZD1222 COVID-19 vaccine. Method: immunoSEQ multiplex PCR; TCRdb's copy keeps in-frame clones and lacks some. Of just over 150,000 clones in the sample, 88% were seen once. The material sequenced was peripheral blood, taken after recovery from COVID-19. The receptors stem from an adult who had recovered from COVID-19.

About this clone itself: Within the sample, other DNA sequences also encode this same CDR3. This chain connects TRBV6-1 to TRBJ2-7; 9 nucleotides align to TRBD1. Germline V CDR1 and CDR2: MNHNS, SASEGT. The CDR3 totals 15 residues. V was clipped by 1 base and J by 2 bases; unmatched bases: 3. The CDR3 nucleotides are TGTGCCAGCAGTGAAGGGGGACAGGGTACCTACGAGCAGTACTTC. It yields the protein CASSEGGQGTYEQYF.

The rearrangement links TRBV7-2 to TRBJ2-1, with 14 nucleotides matching TRBD2. The CDR3 sequence is 17 residues long. Unmatched junction bases numbered 8, after V lost 4 bases and J lost 6 bases. In germline, CDR1 is SGHTA, CDR2 FQGNSA. DNA for the CDR3: TGTGCCAGCAGCTCCCCGCCGGGACTAGCGGGGGTCAATGAGCAGTTCTTC. This gives the protein CASSSPPGLAGVNEQFF.

The genes are TRBV4-3 and TRBJ1-4, with no clear D. Trimming shortened V by 0 bases and J by 8 bases, and 10 bases separated the two germline ends. Looked up from germline, CDR1 is LGHNA and CDR2 is YSLEER. The CDR3 length is 14 residues. Here the CDR3 DNA reads TGCGCCAGCAGCCAAGATCATCACGGCGAAAAACTGTTTTTT. It yields the protein CASSQDHHGEKLFF.

This chain connects TRBV28 to TRBJ1-2; no clear D. The CDR3 consists of 13 residues. V shed 4 bases and J shed 8 bases, with 14 bases lying between them. From germline, CDR1 is MDHEN and CDR2 SYDVKM. The CDR3 loop is CASSSEYFWGYTF. The CDR3 DNA sequence: TGTGCCAGCAGTTCCGAGTACTTTTGGGGCTACACCTTC.

This CDR3 is CASSLPRSSNQPQHF. The CDR3 DNA sequence: TGTGCCAGCAGTTTACCCCGGTCGAGCAATCAGCCCCAGCATTTT. This chain uses TRBV28 with TRBJ1-5; D gene uncertain. Trimming cost V 2 bases and J 1 base, with 9 bases left between them. This CDR3 is 15 amino acids long. Germline V CDR1 and CDR2: MDHEN, SYDVKM.

The chain uses TRBV7-2 and TRBJ2-5; a possible D gene is TRBD2 (6 bases). CDR1 and CDR2 (germline): SGHTA, FQGNSA. The CDR3 loop spans 15 amino acids. Trimming pared 4 bases from V and 1 base from J, leaving 13 bases between. In DNA form, the CDR3 reads TGTGCCAGCAGCTCGTGGCGGGGCGTCCAAGAGACCCAGTACTTC. Protein product: CASSSWRGVQETQYF.

This chain connects TRBV9 to TRBJ2-1, with TRBD2 as a possible D gene (5 bases). This CDR3 is 15 amino acids long. Trimming removed 4 bases from V and 1 base from J, with 12 bases in between. Germline CDR1 SGDLS, CDR2 YYNGEE. This chain's CDR3 is CASSYGVVSYNEQFF. In DNA form, the CDR3 reads TGTGCCAGCAGCTACGGGGTGGTGTCCTACAATGAGCAGTTCTTC.

The chain joins TRBV2 to TRBJ2-1, with D unresolved. Trimming cost V 8 bases and J 5 bases, with 13 bases left between them. CDR3 length equals 13 residues. Per the germline V gene, CDR1 is SNHLY and CDR2 is FYNNEI. Written as DNA, the CDR3 is TGTGCCAGCCTTGGCCCAGTTAACAATGAGCAGTTCTTC. Translation: CASLGPVNNEQFF. Filled out from reference TRBV2 and TRBJ2-1, the complete variable domain reads EPEVTQTPSHQVTQMGQEVILRCVPISNHLYFYWYRQILGQKVEFLVSFYNNEISEKSEIFDDQFSVERPDGSNFTLKIRSTKLEDSAMYFCASLGPVNNEQFFGPGTRLTVL.

This clone came up once. This chain connects TRBV7-4 to TRBJ1-5; TRBD1 matches at 7 bases. The germline CDR1 and CDR2 sequences are SGHVT and SQSDAQ. The CDR3 runs 14 residues. The trim removed 5 bases at V and 5 bases at J, leaving 6 bases unmatched. CDR3 sequence reads: CASSATGSDQPQHF. The CDR3, as DNA: TGTGCCAGCAGCGCGACAGGGTCCGATCAGCCCCAGCATTTT.

This chain connects TRBV7-9 to TRBJ1-1, with TRBD1 matching 7 bases. This CDR3 region has 13 residues. J was trimmed by 11 bases and V by 5 bases; bases with no gene match: 11. Germline V gene data show CDR1 as SEHNR and CDR2 as FQNEAQ (reference sequence). CDR3 sequence: CASSPGERGLAFF. For the CDR3, the DNA is TGTGCCAGCAGCCCCGGGGAGAGGGGGCTTGCTTTCTTT.

V and J are TRBV27 and TRBJ2-1; 12 bases are a match to TRBD1. The CDR3 has 20 residues. The J segment lost 3 bases and the V segment lost 7 bases, leaving 19 bases of the junction unmatched. Germline CDR1 and CDR2: MNHEY and SMNVEV (reference sequence). The CDR3 loop reads CASTQFRMWDRGPYYNEQFF. CDR3 sequence (DNA): TGTGCCAGCACCCAATTCCGTATGTGGGACAGGGGGCCCTACTACAATGAGCAGTTCTTC.

This rearrangement joins TRBV18 to TRBJ1-1; D is unclear. The CDR3 is 15 residues long. V lost 5 bases to trimming and J lost 2 bases, with 15 bases between them. Germline values: CDR1 KGHSH, CDR2 LQKENI. CDR3 region: CASSYGGQHNTEAFF. The DNA of the CDR3 is TGTGCCAGCTCATATGGAGGCCAACATAACACTGAAGCTTTCTTT.

This chain uses TRBV6-1 with TRBJ2-5, with D maybe TRBD1 (5 bases). In germline, CDR1 is MNHNS, CDR2 SASEGT. CDR3 length: 16 residues. V was pared by 1 base and J by 2 bases, with 14 bases between. CDR3 DNA: TGTGCCAGCAGTGAAGGTCTTAGGACAAATCAAGAGACCCAGTACTTC. Residues: CASSEGLRTNQETQYF.

J is TRBJ2-7 and V is TRBV5-1; possibly TRBD1 for D (6 bases). This CDR3 spans 12 amino acids. Germline CDR1 SGHRS, CDR2 YFSETQ. Trimming shortened V by 4 bases and J by 7 bases, and 12 bases separated the two germline ends. The CDR3 coding sequence is TGCGCCAGCAGCGTCAGGGGAGTAGAGCAGTACTTC. Amino acid sequence: CASSVRGVEQYF.

V gene TRBV5-1 combines with J gene TRBJ2-5; 9 positions match TRBD2. Germline V CDR1 and CDR2: SGHRS, YFSETQ. CDR3 length equals 15 residues. V lost 2 bases, J lost 2 bases, and 4 bases stayed unmatched. CDR3: CASSFSGGEQETQYF. The CDR3 DNA sequence: TGCGCCAGCAGCTTTAGCGGGGGTGAACAAGAGACCCAGTACTTC. Complete variable domain (other parts from reference TRBV5-1 and TRBJ2-5): KAGVTQTPRYLIKTRGQQVTLSCSPISGHRSVSWYQQTPGQGLQFLFEYFSETQRNKGNFPGRFSGRQFSNSRSEMNVSTLELGDSALYLCASSFSGGEQETQYFGPGTRLLVL.

This clone was seen only once. CDR3 residues: CASGLTGTDTQYF. The CDR3 DNA reads as TGTGCCAGCGGGTTAACGGGGACAGATACGCAGTATTTT. V is TRBV2 and J is TRBJ2-3; a possible D gene is TRBD2 (5 bases). Germline CDR1 SNHLY, CDR2 FYNNEI. CDR3 size: 13 residues. Between the trimmed V and J ends, which lost 8 bases and 3 bases, there was a span of 12 bases.

This rearrangement joins TRBV19 to TRBJ1-6; D unclear. The germline gives CDR1 LNHDA, CDR2 SQIVND (reference sequence). The germline V and J ends were trimmed by 3 bases and 7 bases, with 13 bases remaining between them. This CDR3 is built from 15 residues. CDR3 residues: CASSIRAPGNSPLHF. CDR3 DNA: TGTGCCAGTAGTATTCGGGCGCCGGGAAATTCACCCCTCCACTTT.

The chain is built from TRBV7-2 and TRBJ2-6, with TRBD1 matching over 8 bases. The germline CDR1 and CDR2 sequences are SGHTA and FQGNSA. With V trimmed by 2 bases and J by 1 base, 7 bases remained unmatched. The CDR3 totals 18 residues. The CDR3 DNA is TGTGCCAGCAGCTTACGCCGGGACAGGCCATCTGGGGCCAACGTCCTGACTTTC. The encoded protein is CASSLRRDRPSGANVLTF.

The chain employs TRBV6-4 and TRBJ1-2; unclear D gene. The length of the CDR3 is 16 residues. The V end lost 6 bases, the J end lost 0 bases, and 17 bases lay between the germline ends. Germline V gene data show CDR1 as MRHNA and CDR2 as SNTAGT. The CDR3 reads CASSDHQAWANYGYTF. CDR3 DNA: TGTGCCAGCAGCGACCACCAGGCTTGGGCTAACTATGGCTACACCTTC.

J is TRBJ1-4 and V is TRBV7-2; 7 positions agree with TRBD1. After removal of 1 base from V and 4 bases from J, the junction contained 3 bases not matched to a gene. There are 15 residues in the CDR3. Germline CDR1 reads SGHTA; CDR2 reads FQGNSA. The CDR3 nucleotides read TGTGCCAGCAGCTTAGACAGGGGTCTTAATGAAAAACTGTTTTTT. It encodes CASSLDRGLNEKLFF. The whole variable domain, filled in from reference TRBV7-2 and TRBJ1-4, reads GAGVSQSPSNKVTEKGKDVELRCDPISGHTALYWYRQSLGQGLEFLIYFQGNSAPDKSGLPSDRFSAERTGGSVSTLTIQRTQQEDSAVYLCASSLDRGLNEKLFFGSGTQLSVL.